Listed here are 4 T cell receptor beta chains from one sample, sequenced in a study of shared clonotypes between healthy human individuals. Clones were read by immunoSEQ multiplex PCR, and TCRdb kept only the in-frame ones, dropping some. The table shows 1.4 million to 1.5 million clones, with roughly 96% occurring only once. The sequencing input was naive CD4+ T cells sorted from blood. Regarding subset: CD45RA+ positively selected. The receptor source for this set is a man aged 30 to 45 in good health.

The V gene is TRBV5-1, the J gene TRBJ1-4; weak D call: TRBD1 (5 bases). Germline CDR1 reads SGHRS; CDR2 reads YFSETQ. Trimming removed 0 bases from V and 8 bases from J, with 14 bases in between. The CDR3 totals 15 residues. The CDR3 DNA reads TGCGCCAGCAGCTTGGAGGGTCAGGGTTGGGAAAAACTGTTTTTT. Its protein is CASSLEGQGWEKLFF.

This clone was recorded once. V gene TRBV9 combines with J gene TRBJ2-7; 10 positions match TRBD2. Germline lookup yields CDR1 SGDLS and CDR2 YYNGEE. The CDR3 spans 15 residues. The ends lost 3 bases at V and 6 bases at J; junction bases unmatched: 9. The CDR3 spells CASSATSGNFGEQYF. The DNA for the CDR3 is TGTGCCAGCAGCGCAACTAGCGGGAACTTTGGCGAGCAGTACTTC. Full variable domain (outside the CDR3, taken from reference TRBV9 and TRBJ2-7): DSGVTQTPKHLITATGQRVTLRCSPRSGDLSVYWYQQSLDQGLQFLIQYYNGEERAKGNILERFSAQQFPDLHSELNLSSLELGDSALYFCASSATSGNFGEQYFGPGTRLTVT.

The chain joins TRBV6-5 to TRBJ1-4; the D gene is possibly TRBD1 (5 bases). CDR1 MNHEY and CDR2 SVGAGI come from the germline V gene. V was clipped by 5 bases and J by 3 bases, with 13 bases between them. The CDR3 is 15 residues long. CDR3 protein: CASSKTGGSNEKLFF. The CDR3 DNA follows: TGTGCCAGCAGTAAAACAGGTGGTTCTAATGAAAAACTGTTTTTT.

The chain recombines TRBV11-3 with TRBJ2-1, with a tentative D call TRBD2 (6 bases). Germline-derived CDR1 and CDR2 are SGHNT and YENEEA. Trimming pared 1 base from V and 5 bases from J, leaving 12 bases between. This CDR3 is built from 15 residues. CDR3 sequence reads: CASSLGDSSNNEQFF. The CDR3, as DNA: TGTGCCAGCAGCTTAGGGGACTCTTCTAACAATGAGCAGTTCTTC. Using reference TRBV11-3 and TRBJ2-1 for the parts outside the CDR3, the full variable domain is EAGVVQSPRYKIIEKKQPVAFWCNPISGHNTLYWYLQNLGQGPELLIRYENEEAVDDSQLPKDRFSAERLKGVDSTLKIQPAELGDSAVYLCASSLGDSSNNEQFFGPGTRLTVL.